A selection of T cell receptor beta chains follows, all from one sample in a study of blood T cell repertoires in COVID-19. The data were produced by immunoSEQ multiplex PCR, yet TCRdb's version contains in-frame clones alone and is incomplete. The sample holds roughly 250,000 clones, just under 90% seen once. Sequencing was done on a sample of peripheral blood. All receptors come from a woman aged 40 to 50 with acute or convalescent COVID-19. Both conserved end residues are part of each CDR3. D genes are given only for firm matches. The size entry is marked missing in some rows and otherwise reads once, few, many or a size class.

>TRBV14|TRBJ1-2|.|TRBD1
TGTGCCAGCAGTCGGACAGGGGAGCTGGCCCTTTATGGCTACACCTTC
CASSRTGELALYGYTF
>TRBV27|TRBJ2-1|.|TRBD1
TGTGCCAGCAGTTTATGGGACAGGTTAAGGGACAATGAGCAGTTCTTC
CASSLWDRLRDNEQFF
>TRBV24-1|TRBJ2-2|.|.
TGTGCCACCAGTGACGACTACACCGGGGAGCTGTTTTTT
CATSDDYTGELFF
>TRBV5-1|TRBJ1-1|.|.
TGCGCCAGCAGCTTGGACCCGGGGTTGGCCGAAGCTTTCTTT
CASSLDPGLAEAFF
>TRBV4-2|TRBJ1-2|.|.
TGTGCCAGCAGCCAAGATTGGCAACCCTACTATGGCTACACCTTC
CASSQDWQPYYGYTF
>TRBV19|TRBJ1-1|.|.
TGTGCCAGTAGTCGCGGAACCCCGGGAGGGACACTGAACACTGAAGCTTTCTTT
CASSRGTPGGTLNTEAFF
>TRBV9|TRBJ2-3|.|TRBD2
TGTGCCAGCAGCGATAGCGGGGGGAGCGCAGATACGCAGTATTTT
CASSDSGGSADTQYF
>TRBV27|TRBJ2-3|.|TRBD2
TGTGCCAGCAGTGCGGGGGGGGCAGATACGCAGTATTTT
CASSAGGADTQYF
>TRBV9|TRBJ1-1|.|.
TGTGCCAGCAGCACGGACCGCGGGGGGCCCCCAGGCACTGAAGCTTTCTTT
CASSTDRGGPPGTEAFF
>TRBV3-1/TRBV3-2|TRBJ1-2|.|TRBD1
TGTGCCAGCAGCGGAAAGACAGGGGGCGCAGAAGGCTACACCTTC
CASSGKTGGAEGYTF
>TRBV9|TRBJ2-1|.|.
TGTGCCAGCAGCGCAATTAATGGCCGGGACAATGAGCAGTTCTTC
CASSAINGRDNEQFF
>TRBV2|TRBJ1-4|.|.
TGTGCCGGCAGGCCCACAGGGTTGTATGAAAAACTGTTTTTT
CAGRPTGLYEKLFF
>TRBV6-6|TRBJ2-3|.|.
TGTGCCAGCAGTTACGGTTTGTCGGGGGCAGATACGCAGTATTTT
CASSYGLSGADTQYF
>TRBV11-3|TRBJ1-1|.|.
TGTGCCAGCAGCTTAGGACAGAACACTGAAGCTTTCTTT
CASSLGQNTEAFF
>TRBV12-3/TRBV12-4|TRBJ2-3|.|.
TGTGCCAGCAGTGCGGGGAAAGGGACGCAGTATTTT
CASSAGKGTQYF
>TRBV24-1|TRBJ1-1|.|.
TGTGCCACCAGGCCCCACGGGGGCACTGAAGCTTTCTTT
CATRPHGGTEAFF
>TRBV5-1|TRBJ2-5|once|TRBD2
TGCGCCAGCAGCTTGGCCAGCGGGGGGGCCGGCGAGACCCAGTACTTC
CASSLASGGAGETQYF
>TRBV2|TRBJ1-5|.|.
TGTGCCAGCAGTGAGTTTTCGGGAGATCAGCCCCAGCATTTT
CASSEFSGDQPQHF
>TRBV2|TRBJ1-6|.|TRBD1
TGTGCCAGCCGGGACAGAAATTCACCCCTCCACTTT
CASRDRNSPLHF
>TRBV27|TRBJ1-6|.|.
TGTGCCAGCAGTTTATCAGTGGGGGGTAATTCACCCCTCCACTTT
CASSLSVGGNSPLHF
>TRBV18|TRBJ2-2|.|TRBD2
TGTGCCAGCTCCCCCCGGCTCCTAGCGGGGGGTCCCACGAACACCGGGGAGCTGTTTTTT
CASSPRLLAGGPTNTGELFF
>TRBV19|TRBJ2-1|.|TRBD2
TGTGCCAGTAGTAAAGGGAGGCTAGCGGGGGGACCTGAGCAGTTCTTC
CASSKGRLAGGPEQFF
>TRBV7-9|TRBJ2-5|once|.
TGTGCCAGCAGCGCACTACAGGGAGGGGAGACCCAGTACTTC
CASSALQGGETQYF
>TRBV7-2|TRBJ2-3|.|TRBD2
TGTGCCAGCAGCTCCCAGCGGGGGCTCTCCACAGATACGCAGTATTTT
CASSSQRGLSTDTQYF
>TRBV15|TRBJ2-1|.|.
TGTGCCACCAGCAGTGCGGGATCCTACAATGAGCAGTTCTTC
CATSSAGSYNEQFF
>TRBV12-3/TRBV12-4|TRBJ1-1|once|.
TGTGCCAGCAGTTTCCCGGGGACTGAAGCTTTCTTT
CASSFPGTEAFF
>TRBV5-1|TRBJ1-1|.|TRBD1
TGCGCCAGCAGCTTGGCTGGGGACAGGGAAGGCACTGAAGCTTTCTTT
CASSLAGDREGTEAFF
>TRBV4-1|TRBJ1-2|.|.
TGCGCCAGCAGCCAAGACAGCTATGGCTACACCTTC
CASSQDSYGYTF
>TRBV2|TRBJ2-1|.|.
TGTGCCAGCAGCGAAGCCGGGGGAGGCTACAATGAGCAGTTCTTC
CASSEAGGGYNEQFF
>TRBV5-6|TRBJ1-2|.|TRBD1
TGTGCCAGCAGCTTCCCCGCACAGGGGAGAAATGGCTACACCTTC
CASSFPAQGRNGYTF
>TRBV5-1|TRBJ1-3|.|.
TGCGCCAGCAGCTTGGCCCCACAAAACACCATATATTTT
CASSLAPQNTIYF
>TRBV27|TRBJ1-5|.|TRBD1
TGTGCCAGCCGAAAGGGGGACAGGGGCCTACCCAACTTCAATCAGCCCCAGCATTTT
CASRKGDRGLPNFNQPQHF
>TRBV3-1/TRBV3-2|TRBJ1-3|.|.
TGTGCCAGCAGCCCCGGACTGAGCTCTGGAAACACCATATATTTT
CASSPGLSSGNTIYF
>TRBV30|TRBJ1-6|.|.
TGTGCCTGGAGTCGACAGGCCCGAGGTTCACCCCTCCACTTT
CAWSRQARGSPLHF
>TRBV5-1|TRBJ2-1|once|.
TGCGCCAGCAGCTTTGGACTCTACTCCTACAATGAGCAGTTCTTC
CASSFGLYSYNEQFF
>TRBV24-1|TRBJ1-5|once|TRBD1
TGTGCCACCAGCCACGGACAGGGGGGTCAGCCCCAGCATTTT
CATSHGQGGQPQHF
>TRBV19|TRBJ1-1|.|.
TGTGCCAGTAGTATCGTGCAGGGGTCGAGTACTGAAGCTTTCTTT
CASSIVQGSSTEAFF
>TRBV5-1|TRBJ2-3|.|TRBD2
TGCGCCAGCAGCTTCCAGCGGGGGCCCACAGATACGCAGTATTTT
CASSFQRGPTDTQYF
>TRBV27|TRBJ2-1|.|.
TGTGCCAGCACCCTCCTCGGGGGAGCAGACAATGAGCAGTTCTTC
CASTLLGGADNEQFF
>TRBV29-1|TRBJ1-2|.|.
TGCAGCGTTGAAGGCCCTCAGGGTAACTATGGCTACACCTTC
CSVEGPQGNYGYTF
>TRBV24-1|TRBJ2-2|.|.
TGTGCCACCAGCCCGCAGGGAAGCGCAACCGGGGAGCTGTTTTTT
CATSPQGSATGELFF
>TRBV18|TRBJ2-3|once|.
TGTGCCAGCTCACCACCGAGCAGCGCAGATACGCAGTATTTT
CASSPPSSADTQYF
>TRBV24-1|TRBJ2-3|.|.
TGTGCCACCAGTGGTGCAGGCACAGATACGCAGTATTTT
CATSGAGTDTQYF
>TRBV13|TRBJ1-1|.|TRBD1
TGTGCCAGCAGCTTAGGATTTACAGGGGAAGGGACTGAAGCTTTCTTT
CASSLGFTGEGTEAFF
>TRBV9|TRBJ2-5|.|TRBD2
TGTGCCAGCAGCGTAGTGAGCGGGGGGGTGGAGACCCAGTACTTC
CASSVVSGGVETQYF
>TRBV9|TRBJ2-1|.|TRBD1
TGTGCCAGCAGCGCCTCCGGGACAGCGAACAATGAGCAGTTCTTC
CASSASGTANNEQFF
>TRBV7-7|TRBJ1-1|.|.
TGTGCCAGCAGCCAATTCGTTGGTCCGGAGACTGAAGCTTTCTTT
CASSQFVGPETEAFF
>TRBV2|TRBJ1-2|.|.
TGTGCCAGCAGTGTAGAGGGCATTAACTATGGCTACACCTTC
CASSVEGINYGYTF
>TRBV27|TRBJ1-1|.|.
TGTGCCAGCAGTTCCATTCACAGGGATCACACTGAAGCTTTCTTT
CASSSIHRDHTEAFF
>TRBV30|TRBJ1-2|once|TRBD1
TGTGCCTGGAACGTTAAGGGGGCGGATGGCTACACCTTC
CAWNVKGADGYTF
>TRBV5-1|TRBJ2-1|.|TRBD2
TGCGCCAGCAGCTACTTTATAGCGGGGTCCTCGGACAATGAGCAGTTCTTC
CASSYFIAGSSDNEQFF
>TRBV12-3/TRBV12-4|TRBJ1-2|.|TRBD1
TGTGCCAGTAGACAGGGGGCTCTCCATGGCTACACCTTC
CASRQGALHGYTF
>TRBV12-1|TRBJ2-4|.|.
TGTGCCAGCAGCCCGTGGGGGGGGCCGGCCAAAAACATTCAGTACTTC
CASSPWGGPAKNIQYF
>TRBV6-5|TRBJ2-1|.|.
TGTGCCAGCATCATGTCGCAGGATGAGCAGTTCTTC
CASIMSQDEQFF
>TRBV2|TRBJ1-2|.|.
TGTGCCAGCAGCGCGACAGTCTCTAACTATGGCTACACCTTC
CASSATVSNYGYTF
>TRBV12-3/TRBV12-4|TRBJ1-1|.|.
TGTGCCAGCAGTTTAGCGAGGGGGGGCCAAGCTTTCTTT
CASSLARGGQAFF
>TRBV2|TRBJ1-2|.|.
TGTGCCAGCAGTGAAGTAAGAACAGGGAATTCCTATGGCTACACCTTC
CASSEVRTGNSYGYTF